This T cell receptor (beta chain) was profiled in a study of blood T cell repertoires in COVID-19. Study in general: The cDNA or gDNA used as material had been derived from T cells, B-cell-depleted T cells, or PBMCs.

This CDR3 has 16 residues. CDR1 and CDR2 (germline): SGHVS, FQNEAQ. J gave up 3 bases and V 1 base, and 5 bases lay outside the gene matches. With regard to this clone: In the same sample, other DNA sequences code for this CDR3.

Assay used: immunoSEQ multiplex PCR; TCRdb lists only in-frame clones, some missing. The sample comprises around 230,000 clones, around 85% of which are singletons, and about 3.5% rests with the top ten. Sequences were obtained from PBMCs or T cells enriched from blood (not recorded which). The chain joins TRBV7-8 to TRBJ2-3; 9 positions agree with TRBD2. The receptor comes from a middle-aged woman with acute COVID-19. The CDR3 DNA is TGTGCCAGCAGCTTAGTGGCGGGAGGGGGGACAGATACGCAGTATTTT. Translated: CASSLVAGGGTDTQYF.